This T cell receptor (beta chain) stems from a study of blood T cell repertoires in COVID-19 (dated by TCRdb to 2020 to 2022). For context, the study as a whole: The collaborator samples originated in the United States, Italy and Spain and spanned the acute and convalescent phases of COVID-19. The prospective study material was composed of cDNA or gDNA derived from T cells, B-cell-depleted T cells, or PBMCs. The dataset comprised deeply sampled blood TCRbeta repertoires from subjects exposed to, actively infected with, or recovered from COVID-19. The repertoires were made available in a free public database intended to serve as a resource for research on the immune response to SARS-CoV-2. Samples came from the ongoing ImmuneRACE study (first 160 participants) plus 1,254 subjects from 6 global collaborators. Sample metadata almost always included a de-identified subject ID, COVID-19 status, age in years and sex. Where available, HLA class I and class II types were obtained from metadata supplied by the sample provider rather than from assay-based typing.

CDR1 is given as MDHEN and CDR2 as SYDVKM, both from the germline V gene. Germline trimming: 6 bases from V, 3 bases from J; junction bases outside gene matches: 7. Including the terminal cysteine and phenylalanine, the CDR3 comprises 16 residues. Of all the DNA, just the CDR3 is kept, 48 bases in frame from base 1. The study at large found these results: The quantity of clinical and demographic metadata differed by source and by participant and was supplied without curation.

With respect to this clone: Its antigen is currently not known. Qualities for individual bases were not recorded, and no much larger clone is one base off.

Participants in the prospective study were enrolled through a virtual design, were aged roughly 18 to 95 years, and lived in 24 United States geographic areas. In the prospective study, participants were assigned to cohorts based on the clinical history participants reported in a screening survey and a study questionnaire. In the prospective study, mobile phlebotomists collected whole blood, serum and a nasopharyngeal or oropharyngeal swab from each participant. Over a roughly two-month period, participants in the prospective study had the option of providing additional blood draws and questionnaires. Before DNA extraction, prospective study blood samples were shipped either frozen or at room temperature. TCRbeta CDR3 regions were amplified from genomic DNA by means of the immunoSEQ Assay, a bias-controlled multiplex PCR. In the paper's pipeline: The number of nucleated cells in each sample was estimated by amplification of reference gene primers within the assay. Sequence reads were collapsed and filtered to measure the absolute abundance of every unique TCRbeta CDR3 rearrangement. Productive Simpson clonality was computed per sample as the square root of Simpson's diversity index over productive rearrangements. In TCRdb, the immuneACCESS table is reduced to in-frame sequences with V and J assigned. These tables do not hold every clone; where another copy was compared, an unresolved V gene accounts for under half, and the others remain unexplained. V and J calls and clone size are given by that table; D and trimming were obtained from the DNA. This sample gives about 340,000 clones in total; approximately 86% of them show up just once. Roughly 4.2% of the sample rests with the top ten.

The rearrangement joined TRBV28 to TRBJ2-6, and 8 junctional nucleotides match TRBD1. The sequencing sample was made of PBMCs or T cells enriched from blood (not recorded which). The TCR comes from a woman aged 40 to 55 with acute COVID-19. In nucleotide form, the sequence is TGTGCCAGCAGGTCGACAGGGGCTGGTGGGGCCAACGTCCTGACTTTC. Translated, it gives CASRSTGAGGANVLTF.